The text below deals with one T cell receptor (beta chain). Its antigen is unknown. The primer mix had 60 Vbeta and 13 Jbeta primers. The repertoire was sequenced with immunoSEQ multiplex PCR; TCRdb's copy has only in-frame clones and lacks some. The sample lists about 170,000 clones; roughly 85% were seen once. These data belong to a study of cytomegalovirus exposure and HLA in healthy donors. Regarding the study as a whole: Follow-up analysis later connected one missense variant in DCLRE1C with trimming of TCR beta V- and J-genes.

The sample taken for sequencing was PBMCs. This receptor was taken from a man aged 25-40 years in good health and CMV-seropositive.

The CDR3 here is CASSPQGRERNEQFF. Here the CDR3 DNA reads TGTGCCAGCAGCCCACAGGGAAGGGAGCGCAATGAGCAGTTCTTC. The V call is TRBV5-5, the J call TRBJ2-1; D perhaps matches TRBD1 (6 bases). V was trimmed by 4 bases and J by 6 bases, leaving 17 bases between them. The CDR3 is 15 residues long. The germline gives CDR1 SGHKS, CDR2 YYEKEE (reference sequence).